The 19 T cell receptor beta chains given below trace back to one sample, sequenced in a study of naive and memory T cell subsets (dated by TCRdb to 2015 to 2018). Library preparation used UMI-ligation and nested PCR. Sequencer: Illumina MiSeq. To cover both TRBC1 and TRBC2, the beta constant-region primer consisted of an equimolar mix of two oligonucleotides. TCRdb's own reprocessing of the public reads used fastp at Q25 and MiXCR and kept productive beta chains. Rows with one shared CDR3 protein collapse into an entry with the most common genes and DNA. This sample has roughly 40,000 distinct CDR3 sequences in its table, and about an eighth of those were observed once. 22% of the sample is held by the ten biggest clonotypes. Sequencing was performed on effector memory CD4+ T cells from blood. The cell subset or site label, read with the paper, signifies: effector memory, CD45RA- CD27-. The origin of the receptors is a human donor in good health.

The rearrangement links TRBV25-1 to TRBJ2-3; possibly TRBD1 for D (6 bases). The CDR3 has 19 amino acids. Trimming left V 3 bases short and J 4 bases short, with 26 bases between. The germline V gene has CDR1 MGHDK and CDR2 SYGVNS. CDR3 in DNA: TGTGCCAGCAGTGACCCGCAGGGGCGCGGTGGCCTTGAAGCAGATACGCAGTATTTT. Protein product: CASSDPQGRGGLEADTQYF.

This clonotype has more than one count but fewer than ten. The V and J genes are TRBV6-2 or TRBV6-3 and TRBJ2-7; D gene uncertain. Deletions cut 4 bases from V and 3 bases from J, with 7 bases between. CDR3 size: 12 residues. Looked up from germline, CDR1 is MNHEY and CDR2 is SVGEGT. The CDR3 is CASSSYFYEQYF. The DNA of the CDR3 is TGTGCCAGCAGTTCCTATTTCTACGAGCAGTACTTC.

This clonotype occurred once. The gene calls are TRBV20-1 and TRBJ2-3, with a weak D call TRBD1 (6 bases). Between the trimmed V and J ends, which lost 7 bases and 2 bases, there was a span of 7 bases. The germline V gene encodes CDR1 DFQATT and CDR2 SNEGSKA (reference sequence). The CDR3 sequence is 11 residues long. The CDR3, as DNA: TGCAGTGGGGGGCACACAGATACGCAGTATTTT. Its protein product is CSGGHTDTQYF.

The chain links TRBV7-8 to TRBJ1-5, with D possibly matching TRBD1 (5 bases). Trimming removed 5 bases from V and 0 bases from J, with 8 bases in between. The CDR3 has 14 residues. CDR1 is SGHVS, CDR2 FQNEAQ, per germline. As DNA, the CDR3 is TGTGCCAGCAGCCCGGACAATAGCAATCAGCCCCAGCATTTT. Translated, it gives CASSPDNSNQPQHF.

This clonotype was seen at least ten times. This chain links TRBV15 with TRBJ1-2; D perhaps matches TRBD1 (5 bases). This CDR3 region has 14 residues. V was pared by 4 bases and J by 4 bases, with 13 bases between. From germline, CDR1 is LNHNV and CDR2 YYDKDF (reference sequence). The CDR3 is CATSTRTSGYGYTF. The DNA for the CDR3 is TGTGCCACCAGCACCCGGACAAGTGGCTATGGCTACACCTTC.

The chain employs TRBV20-1 and TRBJ2-5, with 10 bases that match TRBD2. V lost 7 bases to trimming and J lost 4 bases; unmatched junction nucleotides: 15. The CDR3 runs 16 residues. Germline V lookup: CDR1 DFQATT, CDR2 SNEGSKA (reference sequence). CDR3 bases: TGCAGTGAAGCTCTTGGGCTAGCGGGAGCCCCAGAGACCCAGTACTTC. Its protein is CSEALGLAGAPETQYF.

The sample holds many counts of this clonotype. The chain uses TRBV27 and TRBJ2-2; 8 bases are shared with TRBD2. The length of the CDR3 is 16 residues. V trimming: 0 bases; J trimming: 4 bases; junction bases outside the gene matches: 4. The germline V gene encodes CDR1 MNHEY and CDR2 SMNVEV (reference sequence). Here the CDR3 DNA reads TGTGCCAGCAGTTTATCGACTAGCGCGGTCACCGGGGAGCTGTTTTTT. It codes for CASSLSTSAVTGELFF.

This chain links TRBV6-2 or TRBV6-3 with TRBJ2-3; D not certain. The germline CDR1 and CDR2 sequences are MNHEY and SVGEGT. V was clipped by 6 bases and J by 4 bases, with 11 bases between them. The CDR3 has 13 residues. The CDR3 DNA reads TGTGCCAGCAGACCGGGCCGCCCAGATACGCAGTATTTT. Amino acids: CASRPGRPDTQYF.

This clonotype was seen ten or more times. The chain recombines TRBV3-1 with TRBJ1-6; the D gene is possibly TRBD1 (6 bases). The length of the CDR3 is 14 residues. Trimming took 2 bases from V and 10 from J, leaving 12 bases between them. Per the germline V gene, CDR1 is LGHDT and CDR2 is YNNKEL (reference sequence). The CDR3 sequence is CASSQQGSLSPLHF. The CDR3 DNA reads as TGTGCCAGCAGCCAACAGGGGTCGTTATCACCCCTCCACTTT.

With regard to this clonotype: At one of its ends the junction is not consistent with the germline gene, which may arise from a read error. The genes are TRBV6-1 and TRBJ1-6, with unresolved D. Per the germline V gene, CDR1 is MNHNS and CDR2 is SASEGT. This CDR3 is 14 amino acids long. The CDR3 reads CASSAKAANSPLKF. The CDR3 bases are TGTGCCAGCAGTGCGAAGGCAGCTAATTCACCCCTCAAATTT.

The rearrangement uses TRBV3-1 and TRBJ2-2; possibly TRBD2 for D (6 bases). The CDR3 runs 17 residues. The ends were cut back, 4 bases at V and 5 bases at J, with 20 bases in the middle. Germline CDR1 LGHDT, CDR2 YNNKEL (reference sequence). In DNA, the CDR3 is TGTGCCAGCAGCCCCCGGCCGTTCGGAGGGAGGACCGGGGAGCTGTTTTTT. Its protein product is CASSPRPFGGRTGELFF.

The chain links TRBV12-3 or TRBV12-4 to TRBJ2-7; TRBD2 matches 13 bases. CDR3 length equals 15 residues. V lost 4 bases to trimming and J lost 5 bases; unmatched junction nucleotides: 5. CDR3 DNA: TGTGCCAGCAGTTCACTGGGACTAGCGGGACACGAGCAGTACTTC. Translated: CASSSLGLAGHEQYF.

The table lists this clonotype with a few counts. This chain links TRBV6-1 with TRBJ1-5; D is unclear. The CDR3 is made up of 15 amino acids. CDR1 is MNHNS and CDR2 is SASEGT in the germline V gene. V was trimmed by 4 bases and J by 3 bases, leaving 13 bases between them. In nucleotides, the CDR3 is TGTGCCAGCAGTGGGGCACTAGGCCCCAATCAGCCCCAGCATTTT. This codes for CASSGALGPNQPQHF.

There are many counts of this clonotype. This chain joins TRBV20-1 and TRBJ2-3; D gene ambiguous. The CDR3 is 13 amino acids. With 6 bases removed from V and 0 bases from J, the gap between germline ends came to 10 bases. Germline values: CDR1 DFQATT, CDR2 SNEGSKA (reference sequence). CDR3 in amino acids: CSAPGPSTDTQYF. As DNA, the CDR3 is TGCAGTGCACCGGGCCCTAGCACAGATACGCAGTATTTT.

The V and J genes are TRBV11-2 and TRBJ2-1; 13 positions match TRBD2. The CDR3 covers 19 residues. With 5 bases clipped from V and 7 bases from J, the junction kept 17 bases outside the gene matches. CDR1 and CDR2 (germline): SGHAT, FQNNGV. The CDR3 here is CASSPGTSGAGGTRNEQFF. The CDR3 DNA is TGTGCCAGCAGCCCCGGGACTAGCGGGGCCGGTGGCACGCGGAATGAGCAGTTCTTC.

This clonotype was seen ten or more times. The CDR3 region has the DNA TGTGCCAGCAGCCGAAGTGTCGGGAGGGGCGCCTACAATGAGCAGTTCTTC. Its translation: CASSRSVGRGAYNEQFF. This chain links TRBV14 with TRBJ2-1, with 8 bases matching TRBD2. This CDR3 is built from 17 residues. In germline, CDR1 is SGHDN, CDR2 FVKESK. V lost 4 bases, J lost 2 bases, and 10 bases stayed unmatched. The full variable domain, in which reference TRBV14 and TRBJ2-1 provide the parts outside the CDR3, is EAGVTQFPSHSVIEKGQTVTLRCDPISGHDNLYWYRRVMGKEIKFLLHFVKESKQDESGMPNNRFLAERTGGTYSTLKVQPAELEDSGVYFCASSRSVGRGAYNEQFFGPGTRLTVL.

This clonotype occurred many times. The chain links TRBV6-6 to TRBJ2-7; maybe TRBD2 (5 bases). The CDR3 contains 15 residues. The germline CDR1 and CDR2 sequences are MNHNY and SVGAGI (reference sequence). The V end was cut by 2 bases, the J end by 2 bases, with 13 bases between. The DNA of the CDR3 is TGTGCCAGCAGTTACCAGGAGGCAGGCCCCTACGAGCAGTACTTC. As protein: CASSYQEAGPYEQYF.

This chain joins TRBV7-9 and TRBJ2-4; 7 nucleotides match TRBD2. V was clipped by 3 bases and J by 9 bases; unmatched bases: 8. The V gene's germline CDR1 is SEHNR and CDR2 FQNEAQ (reference sequence). This CDR3 has 14 residues. The CDR3 sequence is CASSFLERGGIQYF. In DNA form, the CDR3 reads TGTGCCAGCAGCTTCCTCGAGCGCGGGGGCATTCAGTACTTC.

The J gene is TRBJ2-1, the V gene TRBV9; D is undetermined. V gave up 2 bases and J gave up 4 bases, with 13 bases separating them. CDR1 and CDR2 (germline): SGDLS, YYNGEE. The length of the CDR3 is 15 residues. The CDR3 reads CASSVVLGSYNEQFF. CDR3 bases: TGTGCCAGCAGCGTGGTACTCGGTTCTTACAATGAGCAGTTCTTC.